This entry concerns a single T cell receptor (beta chain). Its antigen is unidentified. The data stem from a study of shared clonotypes between healthy human individuals. Across the whole study: Each donor contributed plates that comprised three CD4 naive, three CD4 memory, two CD8 naive and one CD8 memory.

CD45RA-negative memory and CD45RA+ naive subsets were split from the CD4+ cells. Study-level points and caveats: Shared clonotypes: 4.5% to 6.5% naive CD4, around 3.5% naive CD8, less than 2.5% memory CD4, about 0.4% memory CD8.

Original data processing: Filtering differed since immunoSEQ provided only junctions, with no quality scores. The protocol was immunoSEQ multiplex PCR, while the TCRdb copy is restricted to in-frame clones and leaves out a portion. That table is the source of V, J and clone size, and D and trimming were worked out from the DNA. The sample holds around 1,000,000 clones, 77% seen once. Per the germline V gene, CDR1 is LGHNT and CDR2 is FRNRAP. V dropped 6 bases and J dropped 3 bases, with 20 bases sitting between them. This CDR3 contains 16 residues. The sequenced material came from memory CD4+ T cells from PBMCs. The subset is: CD45RA-negative fraction. This clonotype originated in a man between 18 and 29 years old in good health. Some clones in this sample may be carry-over from other donors' samples. The chain uses TRBV12-5 and TRBJ2-5; perhaps TRBD1 as D (6 bases). This chain's CDR3 is CASGPGVGAGEETQYF. The CDR3 DNA sequence: TGTGCTAGTGGGCCTGGCGTAGGGGCAGGGGAAGAGACCCAGTACTTC.